This T cell receptor beta chain was obtained from a study of OX40 agonist ivuxolimab in advanced cancers. Background for the entire study: Ivuxolimab was an agonistic, fully human IgG2 monoclonal antibody directed against OX40 (CD134), a costimulatory receptor. Intravenous ivuxolimab was administered to patients every 2 weeks at six dose levels: 0.01, 0.1, 0.3, 1.5, 3 and 10 mg/kg. Of the 50 or so patients in dose escalation, 19 had hepatocellular carcinoma, some 15 had melanoma, 9 had renal cell carcinoma and 9 had head and neck cancer. The dose-escalation cohort was about 83% male with a mean age of approximately 60 years, ranging from roughly 20 to 80. Patients were allowed to have had prior anti-PD-1, anti-PD-L1 or anti-CTLA-4 therapy, and less than 45% of the dose-escalation patients had previously received checkpoint inhibitors. Partial responses occurred in three dose-escalation patients: two with cutaneous melanoma and one with hepatocellular carcinoma. Peripheral TCRbeta sequencing was intended to test whether TCR sequence diversity was altered and clonal T-cell expansion was caused by ivuxolimab. The paper reports the monotherapy dose-escalation portion (N of about 47 patients) of the phase I ivuxolimab trial. The full study reports these points: At doses of 0.1 to 3.0 mg/kg, clonal expansion of both CD4+ and CD8+ T cells in blood was seen between baseline and week 6. The antigen specificity of the peripheral T cells that underwent clonal expansion was not determined. Low levels of normalized T-cell clonal expansion were also seen in some patients who did not respond. After ivuxolimab, more expanded clones were found on average in CD8+ T cells than in CD4+ T cells. In the 0.1-3.0 mg/kg groups, partial responders had among the lowest normalized peripheral clonal expansion, particularly in CD8+ T cells.

The sample holds one count of this clone. The antigen it binds to is not known. No much larger clonotype is one base removed from it; base qualities were not supplied. The trial excluded patients who had a history of autoimmune disease or were on systemic immunosuppression. In every dose cohort, peripheral blood was drawn for TCR sequencing at baseline, cycle 4 day 1, and cycle 7 day 1. The samples were drawn from a first-in-human, open-label, multicenter phase I dose-escalation trial of ivuxolimab. The trial enrolled adults with locally advanced or metastatic head and neck squamous cell, hepatocellular, melanoma or renal cell carcinoma. Before TCR sequencing, CD4+ and CD8+ T cells were separately sorted from peripheral blood. Genomic DNA was extracted from sorted cells for sequencing of the TCRbeta CDR3 region. The immunoSEQ Assay was used for sequencing of TCRbeta CDR3 regions. TCRdb holds this immuneACCESS table with in-frame rearrangements only. Some clones are missing; in checked studies, unresolved V genes explain under half, and the rest has no known cause. Counted in this sample were approximately 52,000 clones; 70% to 90% of them appeared once. The ten top clones hold 9% to 10% of the sample.

The CDR3 has 15 amino acids, counting the end cysteine and phenylalanine. This entry keeps only the CDR3 DNA: 45 bases, framed from base 1. Via the germline V gene, CDR1 is SGHAT and CDR2 FQNNGV. For this chain, trimming is 2 bases at the V end and 2 bases at the J end, and the number of junction bases without a gene match is 6. The TCR was taken from an adult with an advanced solid tumor such as melanoma, head and neck, liver or kidney cancer. Material: CD4+ or CD8+ T cells sorted from blood, obtained in a trial of the OX40 agonist ivuxolimab. The chain links TRBV11-2 with TRBJ2-7; 7 bases in the junction line up with TRBD1. The CDR3 protein: CASSLRTGLTYEQYF. The bases are TGTGCCAGCAGCTTAAGGACAGGTCTGACCTACGAGCAGTACTTC.